This is a list of T cell receptor beta chains from one sample in a study of monozygotic twins with inflammatory bowel disease. TCRdb reprocessed the 5' RACE reads and keeps a single row for each CDR3 protein, giving no DNA. The specimen's table records about 380,000 distinct CDR3 sequences. The sample taken for sequencing was blood. These receptors all come from a human donor with ulcerative colitis or Crohn's disease, or a healthy co-twin of an affected twin (not recorded which). The CDR3 runs from the conserved cysteine through the conserved F or W.

cdr3_aa	v_call	j_call
CSARAWTSGDYEQYF	TRBV20-1	TRBJ2-7
CASSPPDRANYGYTF	TRBV18	TRBJ1-2
CASAPWGVRLSYEQYF	TRBV7-2	TRBJ2-7
CASSSGTNNREQFF	TRBV12-3/TRBV12-4	TRBJ2-2
CASSPGITDTQYF	TRBV4-3	TRBJ2-3
CASSVRAGGATDTQYF	TRBV9	TRBJ2-3
CASSWRGTVLSGANVLTF	TRBV27	TRBJ2-6
CSAPDRGGGYTF	TRBV20-1	TRBJ1-2
CASSQDRTGVAPNTEAFF	TRBV4-1	TRBJ1-1
CASSRQIYEQYF	TRBV11-2	TRBJ2-7
CASSPPDRPNSPLHF	TRBV5-1	TRBJ1-6
CSARVGFQETQYF	TRBV20-1	TRBJ2-5
CASSQDGGYSYEQYF	TRBV4-3	TRBJ2-7
CASSQGLAGASYNEQFF	TRBV5-4	TRBJ2-1
CASTGGSSYEQYF	TRBV2	TRBJ2-7
CASSSWGTAQGTEAFF	TRBV7-2	TRBJ1-1
CASSYSIYQGARGNQPQHF	TRBV6-5	TRBJ1-5
CASSLGGGANTEAFF	TRBV7-6	TRBJ1-1
CASSLTGGGTDTQYF	TRBV5-1	TRBJ2-3
CASSLTIQGSSAEQFF	TRBV11-2	TRBJ2-1
CATSDPRQGKQYF	TRBV24-1	TRBJ2-7
CASRKAGQGPPQETQYF	TRBV2	TRBJ2-5
CSAQLLAEGSTDTQYF	TRBV29-1	TRBJ2-3
CASSPDVADTQYF	TRBV9	TRBJ2-3
CASSEDRYYEQYF	TRBV5-6	TRBJ2-7
CASSHASGGSSYNEQFF	TRBV4-1	TRBJ2-1